One and the same sample provided the 21 T cell receptor beta chains below, sequenced in a study of regulatory T cells in long-lasting Graves disease. Combining iRepertoire HTBI primers with Arm-PCR of CDR3 regions, the authors built TCR beta libraries. In TCRdb, the multiplex PCR reads were re-called with MiXCR into one record per CDR3 protein. Altogether some 460,000 distinct CDR3 sequences are present, around 16% being singletons, with the ten largest covering about 12%. Time point of the sample: newly diagnosed GD, antithyroid drugs for less than 3 months. Construction of the TCR library relied on RNA isolated from PBMCs. This sample was shared with a second study, whose subject was T cells in Graves' hyperthyroidism and ophthalmopathy.

This sample comprised peripheral blood mononuclear cells (PBMCs), obtained at new diagnosis, from a patient treated with antithyroid drugs. These TCRs come from a man in his forties or fifties with Graves disease.

This clonotype has at least ten counts. The chain couples TRBV20-1 to TRBJ1-4, with 11 bases lining up with TRBD1. Germline V lookup: CDR1 DFQATT, CDR2 SNEGSKA (reference sequence). V shed 3 bases and J 8 bases; nucleotides not matched to a gene: 17. The CDR3 extends over 18 amino acids. CDR3 in amino acids: CSASNPGDGQGAWEKLFF. For the CDR3, the DNA is TGCAGTGCTAGCAACCCCGGGGATGGACAGGGGGCATGGGAAAAACTGTTTTTT.

This clonotype has at least ten counts. The chain employs TRBV20-1 and TRBJ2-3; D gene unclear. CDR3 size: 16 residues. The germline CDR1 and CDR2 sequences are DFQATT and SNEGSKA (reference sequence). Trimming took 0 bases from V and 2 from J, leaving 15 bases between them. In DNA form, the CDR3 reads TGCAGTGCTAGAGACAGGAAACTACCGAACACAGATACGCAGTATTTT. Translation gives CSARDRKLPNTDTQYF.

This clonotype was recorded at least ten times. The chain couples TRBV6-2 or TRBV6-3 to TRBJ2-5; 7 nucleotides match TRBD1. CDR1 MNHEY and CDR2 SVGEGT come from the germline V gene. V shed 1 base and J 5 bases; nucleotides not matched to a gene: 4. This CDR3 is 14 amino acids long. CDR3 in DNA: TGTGCCAGCAGTTACTACGGACAGGCTGAGACCCAGTACTTC. It specifies CASSYYGQAETQYF.

This clonotype was detected ten times or more. This sequence joins TRBV7-8 and TRBJ2-7, with 8 positions matching TRBD1. From germline, CDR1 is SGHVS and CDR2 FQNEAQ. Trimming at V came to 7 bases and at J to 7 bases, leaving 9 bases not matched to a gene. The CDR3 extends over 13 amino acids. The CDR3 loop reads CASKPRGPGEQYF. The CDR3 DNA reads TGTGCCAGCAAACCCAGGGGGCCGGGGGAGCAGTACTTC.

The chain couples TRBV6-2 or TRBV6-3 to TRBJ2-1; 11 bases are a match to TRBD2. CDR3 length equals 16 residues. Germline V gene data show CDR1 as MNHEY and CDR2 as SVGEGT. The junction had 6 bases not matched to a gene; V was cut back by 7 bases and J by 1 base. CDR3 residues: CASKVAGGGSYNEQFF. For the CDR3, the DNA is TGTGCCAGCAAGGTAGCGGGAGGGGGTTCCTACAATGAGCAGTTCTTC.

This clonotype showed up many times. The V and J genes are TRBV6-1 and TRBJ1-4; a weak D match, TRBD1 (5 bases). Germline V gene lookup returns CDR1 MNHNS and CDR2 SASEGT. The CDR3 runs 15 residues. V was trimmed by 3 bases and J by 8 bases, leaving 16 bases between them. The CDR3 DNA follows: TGTGCCAGCAGTGACGGGACGCCGTTTTTAGAAAAACTGTTTTTT. This sequence encodes CASSDGTPFLEKLFF.

The rearrangement links TRBV7-3 to TRBJ2-1, with TRBD2 identical over 7 bases. This CDR3 is built from 16 residues. The germline V gene encodes CDR1 SGHTA and CDR2 FQGTGA. Trimming removed 3 bases from V and 7 bases from J; junction bases left unmatched: 12. The CDR3 spells CASSFHEGGPGNEQFF. The CDR3 DNA follows: TGTGCCAGCAGCTTTCATGAGGGAGGGCCTGGGAATGAGCAGTTCTTC.

At least ten counts were recorded for this clonotype. The chain has TRBV18 and TRBJ2-1; D remains unclear. Germline CDR1 KGHSH, CDR2 LQKENI. The ends were cut back, 3 bases at V and 1 base at J, with 13 bases in the middle. The CDR3 runs 16 residues. The chain's CDR3 is CASSPQPRSSYNEQFF. The CDR3, as DNA: TGTGCCAGCTCACCCCAGCCTCGATCTTCCTACAATGAGCAGTTCTTC.

This clonotype has only a few counts. This chain uses TRBV20-1 with TRBJ2-7; no firm D call. The length of the CDR3 is 12 residues. Trimming cost V 6 bases and J 4 bases, with 13 bases left between them. The germline V gene encodes CDR1 DFQATT and CDR2 SNEGSKA (reference sequence). The CDR3 here is CSAAKREYEQYF. CDR3 coding DNA: TGCAGTGCCGCTAAAAGGGAATACGAGCAGTACTTC.

This clonotype was detected many times. This chain links TRBV28 with TRBJ2-3, with 12 bases identical to TRBD2. Germline CDR1 reads MDHEN; CDR2 reads SYDVKM. The CDR3 contains 16 residues. V gave up 6 bases and J gave up 7 bases; unmatched junction bases: 11. The CDR3 sequence: CASSGQGLAGWYTQYF. The CDR3 DNA follows: TGTGCCAGCAGCGGACAGGGACTAGCGGGCTGGTATACGCAGTATTTT.

V gene TRBV20-1 combines with J gene TRBJ1-5, with a possible D match to TRBD1 (5 bases). Trimming stripped 3 bases from V and 0 bases from J, with 12 bases between. CDR1 is DFQATT, CDR2 SNEGSKA, per germline (reference sequence). The CDR3 is 15 residues long. This CDR3 is CSAREDGHSNQPQHF. CDR3 DNA sequence: TGCAGTGCTAGGGAGGACGGACATAGCAATCAGCCCCAGCATTTT.

This clonotype was counted many times. The CDR3 protein is CASSPQGANTEAFF. CDR3 DNA: TGTGCCAGCAGTCCCCAGGGTGCGAACACTGAAGCTTTCTTT. This chain links TRBV28 with TRBJ1-1, with TRBD1 as a possible D gene (5 bases). CDR3 length: 14 amino acids. V was trimmed by 5 bases and J by 1 base, leaving 11 bases between them. Germline V gives CDR1 MDHEN, CDR2 SYDVKM.

This clonotype occurred many times. The chain recombines TRBV6-1 with TRBJ2-5; the D is unclear. This CDR3 has 13 residues. V was cut by 0 bases and J by 9 bases, with 11 bases left in between. CDR1 and CDR2 from the germline V gene are MNHNS and SASEGT. The CDR3 DNA reads as TGTGCCAGCAGTGAAGCGCCGCCCCGATCCCAGTACTTC. It translates to CASSEAPPRSQYF.

In its sample, this clonotype was seen a few times. A clone one base away is much larger, so this may be a read error. The chain joins TRBV6-1 to TRBJ2-7, with D uncertain. This CDR3 region has 12 residues. Trimming removed 6 bases from V and 2 bases from J, with 8 bases in between. Per the germline V gene, CDR1 is MNHNS and CDR2 is SASEGT. As DNA, the CDR3 is TGTGCCAGCAGGGACCTCCCCTACGAGCAGTACTTC. Protein sequence: CASRDLPYEQYF.

There are many counts of this clonotype. The chain combines TRBV7-8 with TRBJ2-5, with D perhaps matching TRBD1 (6 bases). V was clipped by 5 bases and J by 1 base, with 23 bases between them. CDR1 SGHVS and CDR2 FQNEAQ come from the germline V gene. This CDR3 contains 18 residues. CDR3 in amino acids: CASSHHPLYRAAQETQYF. CDR3 bases: TGTGCCAGCAGCCACCATCCCCTATACAGGGCCGCCCAAGAGACCCAGTACTTC.

Only one count was recorded for this clonotype. The V and J genes are TRBV6-2 or TRBV6-3 and TRBJ2-7; perhaps D is TRBD1 or TRBD2 (5 bases each). Trimming took 2 bases from V and 2 from J, leaving 13 bases between them. CDR3 size: 15 residues. Germline CDR1 reads MNHEY; CDR2 reads SVGEGT. The CDR3 DNA reads as TGTGCCAGCAGTTACGGGGCTAGCATGGCCTACGAGCAGTACTTC. Protein: CASSYGASMAYEQYF.

The chain joins TRBV25-1 to TRBJ1-2; 9 bases agree with TRBD1. There are 11 residues in the CDR3. CDR1 MGHDK and CDR2 SYGVNS come from the germline V gene. J lost 13 bases, V lost 6 bases, and 6 bases had no gene match. Here the CDR3 reads CASRGQGVSTF. The CDR3 DNA follows: TGTGCCAGCAGGGGACAGGGTGTTTCCACCTTC.

At least ten counts were recorded for this clonotype. The chain carries TRBV28 and TRBJ2-7; D may correspond to TRBD1 or TRBD2 (5 bases each). The CDR3 covers 15 residues. CDR1 and CDR2 (germline): MDHEN, SYDVKM. The V end lost 2 bases, the J end lost 2 bases, and 13 bases lay between the germline ends. The CDR3 DNA follows: TGTGCCAGCAGTTTAAGGGACGGATACACCTACGAGCAGTACTTC. This encodes CASSLRDGYTYEQYF.

In its sample, this clonotype was seen many times. The chain couples TRBV27 to TRBJ2-3, with 10 bases aligning to TRBD2. Germline V gene sequence: CDR1 MNHEY, CDR2 SMNVEV (reference sequence). V gave up 5 bases and J gave up 3 bases; unmatched junction bases: 11. The CDR3 runs 17 residues. DNA for the CDR3: TGTGCCAGCAGTATGGAGAGCGGGAGGGCCATAACAGATACGCAGTATTTT. This encodes CASSMESGRAITDTQYF.

In its sample, this clonotype was seen many times. The chain recombines TRBV24-1 with TRBJ2-1; 10 bases agree with TRBD2. This CDR3 is 15 amino acids long. V trimming: 4 bases; J trimming: 9 bases; junction bases outside the gene matches: 8. CDR1 and CDR2 from the germline V gene are KGHDR and SFDVKD. The CDR3 region is CATSELAGSSSEQFF. CDR3 nucleotides: TGTGCCACCAGTGAACTAGCGGGGTCTTCCTCTGAGCAGTTCTTC.

This clonotype was found many times. The rearrangement uses TRBV18 and TRBJ1-6, with unresolved D. The CDR3 has 13 residues. Germline V gene lookup returns CDR1 KGHSH and CDR2 LQKENI. The ends were cut back, 0 bases at V and 9 bases at J, with 6 bases in the middle. The CDR3 here is CASSPPLGSPLHF. Here the CDR3 DNA reads TGTGCCAGCTCACCACCGCTTGGTTCACCCCTCCACTTT.